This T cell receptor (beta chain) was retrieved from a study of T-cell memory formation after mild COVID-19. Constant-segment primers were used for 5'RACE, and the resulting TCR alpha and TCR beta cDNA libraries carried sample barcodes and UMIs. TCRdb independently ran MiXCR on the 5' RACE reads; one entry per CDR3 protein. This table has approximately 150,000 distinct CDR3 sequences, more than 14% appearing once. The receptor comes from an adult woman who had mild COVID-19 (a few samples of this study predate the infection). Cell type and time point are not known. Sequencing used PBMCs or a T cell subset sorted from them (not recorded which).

In nucleotides, the CDR3 is TGCGCCAGCAGCCAAGATACACTAGCGGGGGACGAGCAGTACTTC. Translated: CASSQDTLAGDEQYF. The genes are TRBV4-1 and TRBJ2-7, with TRBD2 identical over 11 bases. CDR1 is MGHRA, CDR2 YSYEKL, per germline. CDR3 length: 15 residues. Losses at the gene ends were 0 bases for V and 5 bases for J; bases not matched to a gene: 3.